The 22 T cell receptor beta chains reported below all come from one sample, sequenced in a study of shared clonotypes between healthy human individuals. The assay was immunoSEQ multiplex PCR, and TCRdb's table has in-frame clones only and misses some. The profile shows approximately 2.1 million clones, about 92% of them singletons. Sequenced: naive CD4+ T cells from PBMCs. Subset noted: CD45RA+ positively selected. Source of these receptors: a young man in good health. Some clones in this sample may be carry-over from other donors' samples.

This clone was seen a single time. This chain connects TRBV5-4 to TRBJ2-3, with D possibly being TRBD2 (5 bases). The CDR3 extends over 13 amino acids. V lost 1 base to trimming and J lost 10 bases, with 13 bases between them. The V gene's germline CDR1 is SGHNT and CDR2 YYREEE (reference sequence). The CDR3 spells CASSLSGWRAQYF. CDR3 in DNA: TGTGCCAGCAGCTTGTCGGGGTGGAGAGCGCAGTATTTT.

The V and J genes are TRBV7-9 and TRBJ2-5; 7 bases align to TRBD1. With 3 bases clipped from V and 0 bases from J, the junction kept 1 base outside the gene matches. This CDR3 has 14 residues. Germline V gene data show CDR1 as SEHNR and CDR2 as FQNEAQ (reference sequence). The CDR3, as DNA: TGTGCCAGCAGCTTGGGACAGCACCAAGAGACCCAGTACTTC. Its protein product is CASSLGQHQETQYF.

The CDR3 sequence is CASSDVDIQYF. For the CDR3, the DNA is TGTGCCAGCAGTGACGTGGACATTCAGTACTTC. The chain combines TRBV6-1 with TRBJ2-4; D ambiguous. This CDR3 contains 11 residues. Trimming took 3 bases from V and 8 from J, leaving 5 bases between them. From germline, CDR1 is MNHNS and CDR2 SASEGT.

The chain joins TRBV25-1 to TRBJ1-2; TRBD1 aligns across 8 bases. After removal of 5 bases from V and 4 bases from J, the junction contained 9 bases not matched to a gene. Germline lookup yields CDR1 MGHDK and CDR2 SYGVNS. The CDR3 sequence is 15 residues long. CDR3 region: CASSPRTGTSYGYTF. The CDR3 bases are TGTGCCAGCAGTCCCCGGACAGGGACAAGCTATGGCTACACCTTC.

The chain links TRBV4-1 to TRBJ2-7, with 7 bases that match TRBD1. This CDR3 contains 15 residues. J lost 7 bases, V lost 2 bases, and 11 bases had no gene match. Germline values: CDR1 MGHRA, CDR2 YSYEKL. The CDR3, as DNA: TGCGCCAGCAGCCAATCAGACAGGGATCATAGGGAGCAGTACTTC. This translates into CASSQSDRDHREQYF.

The rearrangement links TRBV5-1 to TRBJ2-1; D is perhaps TRBD2 (6 bases). Trimming left V 4 bases short and J 3 bases short, with 14 bases between. CDR3 length: 15 residues. CDR1 is SGHRS, CDR2 YFSETQ, per germline. CDR3 DNA: TGCGCCAGCAGCCCGGGACTGATTAGCTACAATGAGCAGTTCTTC. This encodes CASSPGLISYNEQFF.

The V gene is TRBV25-1, the J gene TRBJ1-4; D is perhaps TRBD1 (5 bases). This CDR3 has 15 amino acids. The germline V and J ends were trimmed by 2 bases and 2 bases, with 9 bases remaining between them. CDR1 is MGHDK, CDR2 SYGVNS, per germline. The CDR3 nucleotides are TGTGCCAGCAGTGAAGCAGGGACCACTAATGAAAAACTGTTTTTT. Amino acid sequence: CASSEAGTTNEKLFF.

The genes are TRBV7-2 and TRBJ2-4; D possibly corresponds to TRBD1 (7 bases). This CDR3 has 18 residues. V was trimmed by 1 base and J by 0 bases, leaving 16 bases between them. Germline V CDR1 and CDR2: SGHTA, FQGNSA. CDR3 DNA: TGTGCCAGCAGCTTAGTTGGCAGGGGGACTGGAGCCAAAAACATTCAGTACTTC. Translated, it gives CASSLVGRGTGAKNIQYF.

DNA for the CDR3: TGCGCCAGCAGCCTGGGATTCGGACCTAGCACAGATACGCAGTATTTT. It is translated as CASSLGFGPSTDTQYF. The genes are TRBV4-1 and TRBJ2-3; D is uncertain. The CDR3 has 16 residues. V was cut by 4 bases and J by 0 bases, with 14 bases left in between. Germline V gives CDR1 MGHRA, CDR2 YSYEKL.

This chain links TRBV7-2 with TRBJ1-2, with D maybe TRBD1 (5 bases). V was shortened by 1 base and J by 4 bases, with 19 bases between the two germline ends. CDR1 is SGHTA, CDR2 FQGNSA, per germline. The CDR3 loop spans 17 amino acids. The CDR3 DNA reads TGTGCCAGCAGCTTAGACTCAGGGTCCCTCGGTAGCTATGGCTACACCTTC. As protein: CASSLDSGSLGSYGYTF.

The V gene is TRBV11-2, the J gene TRBJ1-4; D possibly corresponds to TRBD1 (6 bases). Trimming removed 7 bases from V and 0 bases from J, with 18 bases in between. The CDR3 sequence is 17 residues long. The germline CDR1 and CDR2 sequences are SGHAT and FQNNGV. As DNA, the CDR3 is TGTGCCAGCACCGGCTGGAGGGGGATACCAACTAATGAAAAACTGTTTTTT. Translating gives CASTGWRGIPTNEKLFF.

The J gene is TRBJ2-3, the V gene TRBV2, with D perhaps matching TRBD1 (7 bases). The CDR3 is 14 residues long. V lost 2 bases and J lost 6, with 12 bases in between. Germline CDR1 is SNHLY and CDR2 is FYNNEI. The CDR3 DNA follows: TGTGCCAGCAGTGAAAACCCAGGGGGGGATACGCAGTATTTT. Translation: CASSENPGGDTQYF.

V is TRBV23-1 and J is TRBJ2-7; D is ambiguous. TRBV23-1 is flagged as an ORF with uncertain function. V lost 8 bases to trimming and J lost 4 bases, with 18 bases between them. This CDR3 is built from 14 residues. The CDR3 protein is CASLTQHNRYEQYF. DNA for the CDR3: TGCGCCAGCCTGACTCAGCATAATCGGTACGAGCAGTACTTC.

Concerning this clone: The same CDR3 also results from other DNA sequences found in this sample. V and J are TRBV5-4 and TRBJ2-2, with D perhaps being TRBD1 or TRBD2 (5 bases each). Trimming removed 4 bases at V and 4 bases at J, with 8 bases between. The CDR3 totals 13 residues. Germline V gives CDR1 SGHNT, CDR2 YYREEE (reference sequence). CDR3 DNA: TGTGCCAGCAGCCTCGGGGCCACCGGGGAGCTGTTTTTT. It yields the protein CASSLGATGELFF.

V usage is TRBV9 and J usage is TRBJ2-3; D is unclear. V shed 3 bases and J shed 5 bases, with 16 bases lying between them. The CDR3 totals 15 residues. From germline, CDR1 is SGDLS and CDR2 YYNGEE. CDR3 nucleotide sequence: TGTGCCAGCAGCGCAACATCGTTGACCCTAGATACGCAGTATTTT. It encodes CASSATSLTLDTQYF.

For the CDR3, the DNA is TGTGCCAGTAGTTCGACTAGCGGGAGGGCGGGGACCGGGGAGCTGTTTTTT. It translates to CASSSTSGRAGTGELFF. The rearrangement uses TRBV19 and TRBJ2-2; 14 nucleotides match TRBD2. The junction had 7 bases not matched to a gene; V was cut back by 5 bases and J by 5 bases. There are 17 residues in the CDR3. Germline loops: CDR1 LNHDA, CDR2 SQIVND (reference sequence).

This clone was recorded once. The V and J genes are TRBV5-6 and TRBJ1-5; D is unclear. The CDR3 spans 11 residues. The ends were cut back, 3 bases at V and 9 bases at J, with 7 bases in the middle. The germline gives CDR1 SGHDT, CDR2 YYEEEE. DNA for the CDR3: TGTGCCAGCAGCTCCGAAGGGCCCCAGCATTTT. It encodes CASSSEGPQHF.

The rearrangement links TRBV7-9 to TRBJ1-4, with D possibly being TRBD1 (5 bases). The CDR3 totals 15 residues. Between the trimmed V and J ends, which lost 5 bases and 8 bases, there was a span of 18 bases. Germline CDR1 reads SEHNR; CDR2 reads FQNEAQ (reference sequence). The CDR3 coding sequence is TGTGCCAGCAGCCCACGACGGGGGAATGGCGAAAAACTGTTTTTT. This codes for CASSPRRGNGEKLFF.

V is TRBV30 and J is TRBJ1-2; tentatively, D is TRBD1 (6 bases). Trimming left V 2 bases short and J 6 bases short, with 10 bases between. Germline CDR1 and CDR2: GTSNPN and SVGIG (reference sequence). This CDR3 contains 12 residues. CDR3 in DNA: TGTGCCTGGAGTACAGGGCTCCATGGCTACACCTTC. This encodes CAWSTGLHGYTF.

The chain employs TRBV25-1 and TRBJ1-1, with a possible D match to TRBD1 (5 bases). V was trimmed by 6 bases and J by 11 bases, leaving 19 bases between them. In germline, CDR1 is MGHDK, CDR2 SYGVNS. This CDR3 contains 13 residues. The CDR3 nucleotides are TGTGCCAGCAGCCACCTGTCCCGGGGGAGCGCTTTCTTT. It encodes CASSHLSRGSAFF.

The chain carries TRBV5-6 and TRBJ2-3; TRBD1 agrees at 10 bases. Losses at the gene ends were 4 bases for V and 7 bases for J; bases not matched to a gene: 3. Germline V lookup: CDR1 SGHDT, CDR2 YYEEEE. There are 13 residues in the CDR3. This chain's CDR3 is CASSGTGVNTQYF. For the CDR3, the DNA is TGTGCCAGCAGCGGGACAGGGGTTAATACGCAGTATTTT.

The gene calls are TRBV28 and TRBJ1-3, with D uncertain. Trimming stripped 6 bases from V and 0 bases from J, with 15 bases between. This CDR3 region has 16 residues. CDR1 MDHEN and CDR2 SYDVKM come from the germline V gene. The CDR3 DNA sequence: TGTGCCAGCAGGGACCGTTCAGCGAGCTCTGGAAACACCATATATTTT. Encoded protein: CASRDRSASSGNTIYF.